What follows is one T cell receptor (beta chain) and its context. Its specificity is not known. Relative to the germline gene, one junction end is altered; a read error may explain this. These data belong to a study of CD8+CD57+ T cells in acquired aplastic anemia. Study as a whole: Mean yield of DNA from sorted CD4+ and CD8+ cells was roughly 3.4 ug.

Previously, flow cytometry had revealed CD8+CD57+ cell expansion in the patients chosen for sequencing. Genomic DNA constituted the template upon which TCR beta VDJ and CDR3 profiling was performed. Each CDR3 protein is one row after TCRdb ran MiXCR on the reads. The repertoire includes a few hundred thousand distinct CDR3 sequences, 82% of them detected once, and roughly two fifths sits in the top ten. Points from the study as a whole: Patients and healthy controls showed no significant CD8+ Simpson's diversity difference.

The clonotype originates from a human donor with aplastic anemia. The sequencing input was sorted CD4+, CD8+, or CD8+CD57+ T cells (not recorded which) from PBMCs.

The CDR3, as DNA: TGTGCCAGCAGCTTAGCTCGGACAGGCAACACTCAAGCTTTCTTT. Its protein product is CASSLARTGNTQAFF. The rearrangement links TRBV7-8 to TRBJ1-1; TRBD1 matches 7 bases. Per the germline V gene, CDR1 is SGHVS and CDR2 is FQNEAQ. This CDR3 is 15 amino acids long.